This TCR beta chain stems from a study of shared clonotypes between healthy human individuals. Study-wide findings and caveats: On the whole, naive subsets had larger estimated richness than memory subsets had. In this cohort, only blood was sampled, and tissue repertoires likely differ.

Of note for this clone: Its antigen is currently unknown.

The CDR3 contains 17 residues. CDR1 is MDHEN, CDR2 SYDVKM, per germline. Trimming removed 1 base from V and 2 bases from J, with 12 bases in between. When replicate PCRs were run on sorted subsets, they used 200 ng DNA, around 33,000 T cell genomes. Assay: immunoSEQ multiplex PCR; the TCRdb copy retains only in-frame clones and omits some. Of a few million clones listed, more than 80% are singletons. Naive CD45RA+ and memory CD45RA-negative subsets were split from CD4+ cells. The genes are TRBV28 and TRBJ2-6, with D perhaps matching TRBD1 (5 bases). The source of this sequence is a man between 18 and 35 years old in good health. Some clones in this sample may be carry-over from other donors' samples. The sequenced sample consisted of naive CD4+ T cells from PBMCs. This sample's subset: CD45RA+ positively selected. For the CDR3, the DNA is TGTGCCAGCAGTTTATCAGGGCAGGGTCCTGGGGCCAACGTCCTGACTTTC. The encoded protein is CASSLSGQGPGANVLTF. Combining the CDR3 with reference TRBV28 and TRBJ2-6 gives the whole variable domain DVKVTQSSRYLVKRTGEKVFLECVQDMDHENMFWYRQDPGLGLRLIYFSYDVKMKEKGDIPEGYSVSREKKERFSLILESASTNQTSMYLCASSLSGQGPGANVLTFGAGSRLTVL.